Detailed here is one T cell receptor (beta chain). Per the study methods: How many nucleated cells were present was estimated from reference gene primer amplification. The protocol was immunoSEQ multiplex PCR, while the TCRdb copy is restricted to in-frame clones and leaves out a portion. V and J calls and clone size are those listed in that table; D and trimming were worked out from the DNA. The data show under 300,000 clones, more than 60% seen once. This CDR3 comprises 12 residues. Germline V gene lookup returns CDR1 LGHDT and CDR2 YNNKEL (reference sequence). Trimming took 5 bases from V and 1 from J, leaving 5 bases between them. This specimen comes from a study of blood T cell repertoires in COVID-19. Background on the study: Researchers got acute and convalescent COVID-19 samples from the United States, Italy and Spain. The cDNA or gDNA used as material had been derived from T cells, B-cell-depleted T cells, or PBMCs.

The TCR was taken from a middle-aged woman with active or convalescent COVID-19. This chain connects TRBV3-1 (or the pseudogene TRBV3-2) to TRBJ2-5; no clear D gene. The sample comprised peripheral blood. CDR3 DNA: TGTGCCAGCAGCTATATCCAAGAGACCCAGTACTTC. It codes for CASSYIQETQYF.